This entry features one T cell receptor beta chain sequence. This sample is drawn from a study of T cell responses to AZD1222 COVID-19 vaccine. The germline gives CDR1 MGHRA, CDR2 YSYEKL. Unmatched junction bases numbered 11, after V lost 1 base and J lost 1 base. The CDR3 length is 19 residues. Assay used: immunoSEQ multiplex PCR; TCRdb lists only in-frame clones, some missing. The sample includes over 100,000 clones, 70% to 90% of them seen just once. The chain couples TRBV4-1 to TRBJ1-4; 8 bases fit TRBD1. The sequences come from peripheral blood, collected on day 0 of AZD1222 vaccination. This clonotype was sampled from an adult in good health. The CDR3 bases are TGCGCCAGCAGCCAAGGACTGACCGGGACAGGCGGAACTAATGAAAAACTGTTTTTT. Amino acids: CASSQGLTGTGGTNEKLFF.